This T cell receptor (beta chain) was obtained from a study of early T cells in non-severe SARS-CoV-2 infection. Study-wide background: Sequenced bulk RNA came from whole blood that was unsorted, and chains were unpaired. Whole-study results and caveats: Lookups in VDJdb leaned toward anti-spike CD8 responses and missed private and CD4 specificities.

This CDR3 region has 16 residues. Germline lookup yields CDR1 LNHDA and CDR2 SQIVND (reference sequence). V trimming: 7 bases; J trimming: 5 bases; junction bases outside the gene matches: 10. Attached unique molecular identifiers marked individual cDNA molecules. TCRdb re-analysed the 5' RACE reads in MiXCR, keeping a single row per CDR3 protein. This table has more than 95,000 distinct CDR3 sequences, about 10% appearing once. In its sample, this clonotype was seen many times. Its antigen is still unknown. Sequenced here: whole blood, sampled at baseline. The V call is TRBV19, the J call TRBJ2-2; TRBD2 aligns across 10 bases. The sequence derives from an adult who was a healthcare worker with PCR-confirmed SARS-CoV-2 infection or an uninfected control (not recorded which). Here the CDR3 reads CASNPSGGPRTGELFF. In DNA, the CDR3 is TGTGCCAGTAACCCTAGCGGGGGCCCGAGGACCGGGGAGCTGTTTTTT.